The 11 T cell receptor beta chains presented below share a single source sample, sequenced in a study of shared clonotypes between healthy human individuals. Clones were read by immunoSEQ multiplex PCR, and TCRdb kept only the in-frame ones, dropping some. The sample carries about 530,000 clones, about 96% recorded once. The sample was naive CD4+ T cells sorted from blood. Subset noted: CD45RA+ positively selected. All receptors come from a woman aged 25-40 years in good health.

CDR3 amino acids: CSVQMGLVNTEAFF. DNA of the CDR3: TGCAGCGTCCAGATGGGGCTGGTGAACACTGAAGCTTTCTTT. The chain joins TRBV29-1 to TRBJ1-1; the D gene is possibly TRBD1 (5 bases). CDR3 length: 14 amino acids. V lost 6 bases to trimming and J lost 0 bases, with 14 bases between them. CDR1 is SQVTM, CDR2 ANQGSEA, per germline.

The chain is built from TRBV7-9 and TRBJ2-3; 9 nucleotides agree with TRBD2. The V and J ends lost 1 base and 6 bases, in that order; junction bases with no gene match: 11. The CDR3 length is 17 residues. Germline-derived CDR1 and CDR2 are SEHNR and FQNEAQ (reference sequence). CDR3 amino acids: CASSLGLAGGRGDTQYF. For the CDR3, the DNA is TGTGCCAGCAGCTTAGGACTTGCGGGAGGGCGAGGGGATACGCAGTATTTT.

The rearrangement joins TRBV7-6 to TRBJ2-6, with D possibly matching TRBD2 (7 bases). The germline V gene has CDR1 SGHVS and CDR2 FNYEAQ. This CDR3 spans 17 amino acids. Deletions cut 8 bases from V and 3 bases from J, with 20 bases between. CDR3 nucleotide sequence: TGTGCCAGCCGGCAGGGAGGGGGATTTAGTGGGGCCAACGTCCTGACTTTC. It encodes CASRQGGGFSGANVLTF.

For the CDR3, the DNA is TGTGCCAGCAGCTACGGGCCCGAGATCCACTTT. Protein: CASSYGPEIHF. The chain employs TRBV14 and TRBJ1-6; D gene unclear. V was clipped by 5 bases and J by 17 bases, with 13 bases between them. The CDR3 covers 11 residues. Germline V CDR1 and CDR2: SGHDN, FVKESK.

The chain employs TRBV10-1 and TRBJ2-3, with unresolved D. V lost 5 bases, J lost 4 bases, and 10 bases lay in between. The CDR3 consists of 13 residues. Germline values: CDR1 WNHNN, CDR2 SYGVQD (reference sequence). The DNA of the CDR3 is TGCGCCAGCAGTCCTAGTTGGGCAGATACGCAGTATTTT. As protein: CASSPSWADTQYF.

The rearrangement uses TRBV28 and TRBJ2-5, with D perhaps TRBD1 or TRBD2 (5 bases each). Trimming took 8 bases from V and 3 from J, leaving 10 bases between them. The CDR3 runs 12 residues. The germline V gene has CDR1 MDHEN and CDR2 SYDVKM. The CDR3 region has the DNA TGTGCCAGCCTTGGGGGAGAAGAGACCCAGTACTTC. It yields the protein CASLGGEETQYF.

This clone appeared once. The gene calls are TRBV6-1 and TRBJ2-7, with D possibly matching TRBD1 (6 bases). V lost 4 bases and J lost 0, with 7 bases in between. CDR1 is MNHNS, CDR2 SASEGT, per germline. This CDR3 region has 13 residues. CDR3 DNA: TGTGCCAGCAGTGGGACAGTCTCCTACGAGCAGTACTTC. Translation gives CASSGTVSYEQYF.

CDR3 coding DNA: TGTGCCAGCAGTCCCCGGGACACTGAAGAAAAACTGTTTTTT. It is translated as CASSPRDTEEKLFF. The chain carries TRBV28 and TRBJ1-4; possible D gene TRBD1, 6 bases. V gave up 5 bases and J gave up 8 bases, with 15 bases separating them. The CDR3 spans 14 residues. Germline assignment: CDR1 MDHEN and CDR2 SYDVKM.

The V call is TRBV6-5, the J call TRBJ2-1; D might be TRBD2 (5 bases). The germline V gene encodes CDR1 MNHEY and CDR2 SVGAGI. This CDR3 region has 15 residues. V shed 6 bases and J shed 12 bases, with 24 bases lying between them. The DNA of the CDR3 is TGTGCCAGCAGCTCGGGCGTTAGTCACCGGGGATGGCAGTTCTTC. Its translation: CASSSGVSHRGWQFF.

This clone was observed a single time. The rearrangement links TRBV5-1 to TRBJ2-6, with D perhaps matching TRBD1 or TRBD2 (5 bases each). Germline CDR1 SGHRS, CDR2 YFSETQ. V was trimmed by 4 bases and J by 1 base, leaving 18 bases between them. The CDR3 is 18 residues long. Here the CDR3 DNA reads TGCGCCAGCAGCAACCTCGGGACGGTACGATCTGGGGCCAACGTCCTGACTTTC. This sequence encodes CASSNLGTVRSGANVLTF.

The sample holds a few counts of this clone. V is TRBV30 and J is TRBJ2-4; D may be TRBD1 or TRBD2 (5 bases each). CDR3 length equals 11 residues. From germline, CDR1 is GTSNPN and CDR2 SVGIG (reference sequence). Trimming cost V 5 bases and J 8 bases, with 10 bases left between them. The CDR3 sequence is CAWGLGDIQYF. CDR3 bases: TGTGCCTGGGGCTTGGGGGACATTCAGTACTTC.